Presented here are 24 T cell receptor beta chains from one specimen sequenced in a study of shared clonotypes between healthy human individuals. The repertoire was sequenced with immunoSEQ multiplex PCR; TCRdb's copy has only in-frame clones and lacks some. The sample has more than 600,000 clones; roughly 94% are singletons. CD45RO-negative CD8 cells positively selected for CCR7 made up the naive population, which excluded terminally differentiated effector memory CD45RA+ cells. Specimen: naive CD8+ T cells sorted from blood. These receptors were collected from a man aged 30-40 years in good health.

The genes are TRBV6-1 and TRBJ1-1; D remains unclear. The germline gives CDR1 MNHNS, CDR2 SASEGT. V lost 8 bases and J 0 bases, leaving 16 bases between the germline ends. This CDR3 contains 15 residues. The DNA of the CDR3 is TGTGCCAGCCCCGGCGTCGCCCAACTGAACACTGAAGCTTTCTTT. As protein: CASPGVAQLNTEAFF.

In regard to this clone: Other DNA sequences in the sample encode the same CDR3. This sequence joins TRBV9 and TRBJ2-3; no definite D call. The V gene lost 0 bases and the J gene lost 0 bases, with 2 bases spanning the gap. Per germline, CDR1 SGDLS and CDR2 YYNGEE. This CDR3 has 13 amino acids. The CDR3 protein is CASSVASTDTQYF. CDR3 nucleotides: TGTGCCAGCAGCGTAGCGAGCACAGATACGCAGTATTTT.

This clone was seen once. The V and J genes are TRBV27 and TRBJ2-1; D is undetermined. This CDR3 is 13 amino acids long. CDR1 and CDR2 from the germline V gene are MNHEY and SMNVEV (reference sequence). V gave up 5 bases and J gave up 0 bases, with 5 bases separating them. In DNA form, the CDR3 reads TGTGCCAGCAGTCGTCGCTCCTACAATGAGCAGTTCTTC. Translation gives CASSRRSYNEQFF.

V usage is TRBV7-6 and J usage is TRBJ2-7; 8 bases are shared with TRBD2. The CDR3 has 14 amino acids. With 5 bases clipped from V and 3 bases from J, the junction kept 6 bases outside the gene matches. In germline, CDR1 is SGHVS, CDR2 FNYEAQ. CDR3 sequence reads: CASSPKGLDYEQYF. CDR3 coding DNA: TGTGCCAGCAGCCCGAAGGGACTAGACTACGAGCAGTACTTC.

This chain uses TRBV19 with TRBJ1-5; 7 bases align to TRBD1. Trimming at V came to 7 bases and at J to 3 bases, leaving 9 bases not matched to a gene. The CDR3 contains 15 residues. CDR1 is LNHDA, CDR2 SQIVND, per germline (reference sequence). In DNA form, the CDR3 reads TGTGCCAGTACTTTACAGGGGACAACCAATCAGCCCCAGCATTTT. The encoded protein is CASTLQGTTNQPQHF.

This sequence joins TRBV27 and TRBJ2-7; the D is unclear. This CDR3 has 18 residues. The V gene lost 0 bases and the J gene lost 4 bases, with 22 bases spanning the gap. Germline CDR1 and CDR2: MNHEY and SMNVEV (reference sequence). DNA for the CDR3: TGTGCCAGCAGTTTATCGCCGGCCCAGCTCAACGTCGGGTACGAGCAGTACTTC. Translating it yields CASSLSPAQLNVGYEQYF.

This clone came up once. The chain combines TRBV15 with TRBJ2-5, with D uncertain. Trimming shortened V by 3 bases and J by 0 bases, and 14 bases separated the two germline ends. This CDR3 comprises 16 residues. Germline CDR1 reads LNHNV; CDR2 reads YYDKDF (reference sequence). CDR3 bases: TGTGCCACCAGCAGTCTCCCAGCTGAGTACCAAGAGACCCAGTACTTC. Translating gives CATSSLPAEYQETQYF.

CDR3 in amino acids: CASSDRINVRYNEQFF. DNA of the CDR3: TGTGCCAGCAGTGACCGTATCAACGTGAGGTACAATGAGCAGTTCTTC. The chain links TRBV6-4 to TRBJ2-1; unclear D gene. The ends were cut back, 2 bases at V and 4 bases at J, with 15 bases in the middle. The CDR3 loop spans 16 amino acids. Germline V gene sequence: CDR1 MRHNA, CDR2 SNTAGT.

Here the CDR3 reads CASSPGLISSGDTQYF. The CDR3, as DNA: TGTGCCAGCAGCCCGGGACTCATTTCATCCGGAGATACGCAGTATTTT. The chain employs TRBV5-6 and TRBJ2-3; D is perhaps TRBD2 (6 bases). CDR1 is SGHDT, CDR2 YYEEEE, per germline. The CDR3 consists of 16 residues. Trimming took off 4 bases at V and 5 bases at J, with 20 bases between the two ends. Complete variable domain (other parts from reference TRBV5-6 and TRBJ2-3): DAGVTQSPTHLIKTRGQQVTLRCSPKSGHDTVSWYQQALGQGPQFIFQYYEEEERQRGNFPDRFSGHQFPNYSSELNVNALLLGDSALYLCASSPGLISSGDTQYFGPGTRLTVL.

V usage is TRBV13 and J usage is TRBJ1-1; 7 nucleotides agree with TRBD1. V shed 4 bases, J shed 2 bases, and the junction held 7 bases outside the gene matches. The germline V gene encodes CDR1 PRHDT and CDR2 FYEKMQ (reference sequence). CDR3 length: 15 amino acids. CDR3 loop: CASSSSTGINTEAFF. As DNA, the CDR3 is TGTGCCAGCAGCTCATCGACAGGGATAAACACTGAAGCTTTCTTT.

The chain combines TRBV28 with TRBJ2-5; possibly TRBD2 for D (5 bases). CDR1 is MDHEN, CDR2 SYDVKM, per germline. The CDR3 covers 15 residues. Between the trimmed V and J ends, which lost 6 bases and 5 bases, there was a span of 19 bases. The CDR3, as DNA: TGTGCCAGCAGCCTTCTGGAGGCGAGTCGGGAGACCCAGTACTTC. Encoded protein: CASSLLEASRETQYF.

This clone was seen ten or more times. V usage is TRBV5-5 and J usage is TRBJ2-1; no clear D. The germline gives CDR1 SGHKS, CDR2 YYEKEE (reference sequence). This CDR3 has 16 residues. Trimming took 0 bases from V and 6 from J, leaving 16 bases between them. CDR3 loop: CASSLGYARSGNEQFF. CDR3 DNA sequence: TGTGCCAGCAGCTTGGGGTACGCCAGGTCTGGCAATGAGCAGTTCTTC.

The chain has TRBV11-3 and TRBJ2-1; 9 bases are shared with TRBD1. V lost 6 bases, J lost 3 bases, and 6 bases stayed unmatched. CDR3 length: 15 residues. Germline lookup yields CDR1 SGHNT and CDR2 YENEEA. As DNA, the CDR3 is TGTGCCAGCAGTCGGACAGGGGCGTACTACAATGAGCAGTTCTTC. Its translation is CASSRTGAYYNEQFF.

This chain connects TRBV7-9 to TRBJ1-3, with D unclear. The germline CDR1 and CDR2 sequences are SEHNR and FQNEAQ (reference sequence). Trimming pared 5 bases from V and 1 base from J, leaving 12 bases between. The CDR3 consists of 15 residues. CDR3 region: CASSLPRGSGNTIYF. The CDR3 bases are TGTGCCAGCAGCCTCCCCCGCGGGTCTGGAAACACCATATATTTT.

The rearrangement links TRBV4-3 to TRBJ1-4; 8 positions agree with TRBD1. After removal of 0 bases from V and 5 bases from J, the junction contained 8 bases not matched to a gene. Looked up from germline, CDR1 is LGHNA and CDR2 is YSLEER. The CDR3 spans 17 residues. The CDR3, as DNA: TGCGCCAGCAGCCAAGAGGCGTCGGGACAGGACAATGAAAAACTGTTTTTT. The encoded protein is CASSQEASGQDNEKLFF.

The CDR3 DNA is TGTGCCAGCAGCGTAGTAGGCCTGGACAGGGATGAGCAGTTCTTC. Translating it yields CASSVVGLDRDEQFF. The chain couples TRBV9 to TRBJ2-1; 8 bases line up with TRBD1. The CDR3 loop spans 15 amino acids. Germline CDR1 reads SGDLS; CDR2 reads YYNGEE. The J segment lost 8 bases and the V segment lost 0 bases, leaving 7 bases of the junction unmatched.

This rearrangement joins TRBV4-1 to TRBJ2-4; D is unresolved. The V gene lost 8 bases and the J gene lost 0 bases, with 8 bases spanning the gap. Germline CDR1 is MGHRA and CDR2 is YSYEKL. The CDR3 is made up of 13 amino acids. Here the CDR3 reads CASRRIAKNIQYF. CDR3 DNA: TGCGCCAGCCGGCGTATAGCCAAAAACATTCAGTACTTC.

The V gene is TRBV6-5, the J gene TRBJ1-2; 10 bases are shared with TRBD1. Germline V gene data show CDR1 as MNHEY and CDR2 as SVGAGI. CDR3 length equals 13 residues. Losses at the gene ends were 4 bases for V and 8 bases for J; bases not matched to a gene: 4. CDR3 amino acids: CASSLGQGNGYTF. CDR3 bases: TGTGCCAGCAGTTTGGGACAGGGGAACGGCTACACCTTC.

The chain recombines TRBV4-1 with TRBJ2-7; a possible D gene is TRBD2 (5 bases). This CDR3 is 15 amino acids long. CDR1 MGHRA and CDR2 YSYEKL come from the germline V gene. Trimming removed 0 bases at V and 3 bases at J, with 12 bases between. The CDR3 protein is CASSQEGSGYYEQYF. The CDR3 DNA reads as TGCGCCAGCAGCCAAGAAGGATCGGGATACTACGAGCAGTACTTC.

This chain links TRBV12-2 with TRBJ2-1; the table calls TRBD2, which could not be checked here. TRBV12-2 is a pseudogene segment. This CDR3 has 17 residues. The CDR3 reads CASRFGLAGGGLNEQFF. In DNA form, the CDR3 reads TGTGCAAGTCGCTTTGGATTAGCGGGTGGAGGATTAAATGAGCAGTTCTTC.

The chain couples TRBV29-1 to TRBJ2-5; tentatively, D is TRBD1 (5 bases). Germline-derived CDR1 and CDR2 are SQVTM and ANQGSEA. V was trimmed by 1 base and J by 2 bases, leaving 20 bases between them. This CDR3 is 17 amino acids long. The DNA for the CDR3 is TGCAGCGTTGAAGGTGATCCCTCTGGGGCCCCTCAAGAGACCCAGTACTTC. Translating gives CSVEGDPSGAPQETQYF.

CDR3 DNA: TGTGCCAGCAGCCCGGGACAGGTCGGACAAGAGACCCAGTACTTC. Its protein is CASSPGQVGQETQYF. This chain links TRBV7-3 with TRBJ2-5; TRBD1 aligns across 8 bases. The CDR3 covers 15 residues. V lost 5 bases, J lost 2 bases, and 7 bases stayed unmatched. Germline V gene data show CDR1 as SGHTA and CDR2 as FQGTGA. Complete variable domain (other parts from reference TRBV7-3 and TRBJ2-5): GAGVSQTPSNKVTEKGKYVELRCDPISGHTALYWYRQSLGQGPEFLIYFQGTGAADDSGLPNDRFFAVRPEGSVSTLKIQRTERGDSAVYLCASSPGQVGQETQYFGPGTRLLVL.

In its sample, this clone was seen once. The genes are TRBV6-1 and TRBJ1-1, with D hard to call. Looked up from germline, CDR1 is MNHNS and CDR2 is SASEGT. V lost 7 bases and J 4 bases, leaving 19 bases between the germline ends. This CDR3 is built from 15 residues. The CDR3 region has the DNA TGTGCCAGCAATGGTGTATTTGGGGTTAGCACTGAAGCTTTCTTT. Residues: CASNGVFGVSTEAFF.

V is TRBV9 and J is TRBJ2-2; D call uncertain. Germline assignment: CDR1 SGDLS and CDR2 YYNGEE. The CDR3 has 11 amino acids. The V end was cut by 7 bases, the J end by 7 bases, with 8 bases between. In nucleotides, the CDR3 is TGTGCCAGCTCTTCAAGCGGGGAGCTGTTTTTT. This codes for CASSSSGELFF.